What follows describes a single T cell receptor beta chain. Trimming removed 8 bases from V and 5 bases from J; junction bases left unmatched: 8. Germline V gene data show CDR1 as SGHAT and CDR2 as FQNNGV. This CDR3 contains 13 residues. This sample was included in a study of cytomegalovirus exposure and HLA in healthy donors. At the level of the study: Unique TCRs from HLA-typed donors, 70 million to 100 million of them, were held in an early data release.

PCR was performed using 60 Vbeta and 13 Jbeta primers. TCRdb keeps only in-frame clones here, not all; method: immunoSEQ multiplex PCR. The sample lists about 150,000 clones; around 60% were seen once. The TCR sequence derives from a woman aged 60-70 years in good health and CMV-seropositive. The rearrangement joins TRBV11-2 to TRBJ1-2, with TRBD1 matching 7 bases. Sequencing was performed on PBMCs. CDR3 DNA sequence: TGTGCCAGCGCCCCGGGACAGCATTATGGCTACACCTTC. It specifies CASAPGQHYGYTF.